This T cell receptor beta chain emerged from a study of persistence of HIV-infected CD4 T cells (dated by TCRdb to the early 2020s). About the study as a whole: Suppressive ART had been received by participants for a median of roughly 8 years. Cross-participant TCR cluster analysis included 8 or 9 participants for CMV and 6 or 7 participants for Gag. The study isolated CMV- and HIV-1 Gag-responding CD4+ T cells from ART-treated individuals to examine antigen-driven clonal expansion of HIV-1-infected cells. Proviral sequencing was used to assess clonality among infected cells, whereas TCRbeta sequencing gauged the clonality of all cells within each sorted population. Anti-CD3/anti-CD28 stimulation activated a higher proportion of cells, with a lower memory fraction, than antigen stimulation. Peripheral blood samples of up to roughly 180 mL were taken at multiple time points, with the exception of a couple of participants who underwent leukapheresis at a single time point.

Results the study describes overall, beyond this receptor: Antigen-responding cells were enriched for expanded CDR3beta sequences that were degenerate, which suggests that CD4+ responses to CMV and Gag underwent convergent selection. Only a small number of individuals took part in the study, and only a limited range of antigens was tested. TCRbeta richness in CMV- and Gag-responding cells was significantly lower than in anti-CD3/anti-CD28-responding cells; CMV-responding cells had higher oligoclonality than CD3/CD28-stimulated and Gag-responding cells. Because the TCR analyses were done in bulk, restricting them to just the rare CMV-responding cells that actually carried HIV-1 proviruses was not possible. A correlation was observed between TCR oligoclonality and proviral oligoclonality within the same sorted populations.

From cysteine to phenylalanine, the CDR3 is 12 amino acids long. CDR3 DNA only is kept here, 36 bases in frame from base 1. The germline ends are 5 bases apart after V is trimmed by 2 bases and J by 4 bases. From the germline V gene (reference sequence), CDR1 is LGHDT and CDR2 is YNNKEL. As for this clone: The target of this receptor is not known. Base-call qualities are not available, and no considerably larger clone is one nucleotide away.

Reading the label with the study, this specimen's treatment or condition is: suppressive antiretroviral therapy. Cells were stimulated with anti-CD3/anti-CD28 magnetic beads as a nonspecific positive control representing the CD4+ T cell repertoire. Sorting of responding CD4+ T cells was based on upregulation of both CD40 ligand and CD69. Participants were HIV-1-infected adults who started suppressive ART during chronic infection. For at least 4 years, the participants' plasma HIV-1 RNA had been undetectable, below 50 copies/mL. To be included, participants needed a CD4+ T cell count above 400 cells/uL and a positive CMV serology. Before stimulation, PBMCs were isolated using density centrifugation and then depleted of CD8+ T cells. For less than 20 hours, the CD8-depleted PBMCs were stimulated with anti-CD28/CD49d costimulation, a CD40-blocking antibody, and enfuvirtide to prevent new infections. Sorting was done on either a Beckman Coulter MoFlo Legacy or an XDP sorter, and propidium iodide was used to exclude dead cells. Genomic DNA was extracted using the QIAamp DNA Mini Kit for samples with more than one million cells and using the Quick-DNA Microprep Kit for all other samples.

The immunoSEQ hsTCRB assay version 4, run in survey mode, was used to sequence TCRbeta repertoires from genomic DNA. Genomic DNA was diluted to roughly 9.2 ng/uL, using up to roughly 1 ug per sample for TCRbeta sequencing. Per the source publication's procedure: ImmunoSeq Analyzer 3.0 was used for analysis of TCRbeta data, and diversity was computed on productive nucleotide rearrangements. Using the Immunarch R package, lower-bound TCR diversity was estimated with the improved Chao index and clonality was estimated with the Gini coefficient. Different nucleotide rearrangements encoding the same CDR3beta amino acid sequence were treated as distinct clonotypes. Differential abundance analysis found TCRbeta sequences that were significantly enriched in antigen-responding cells compared with anti-CD3/anti-CD28-activated cells. GLIPH2 grouped TCRs by predicted peptide-MHC specificity, both within each participant and across combined participant data sets. TCRdb mirrors the immuneACCESS table, restricted to in-frame sequences. Some clones are absent from its copies; in checked studies, under half trace to an unresolved V gene, and the reason for the others is unknown. The V and J calls and clone size were taken over from that table, and D and trimming were inferred from the DNA. In this sample the table shows 40,000 to 45,000 clones, 91% of which occur a single time. Less than 2% of the sample rests with the top ten.

Sequencing was performed on CD4+ T cells sorted from PBMCs after approximately 18-hour stimulation, taken from a patient who received antiretroviral therapy. The cell subset or site label, read with the paper, signifies: CD40L+CD69+ CD4 T cells responding to anti-CD3/anti-CD28 beads, representing the overall repertoire. The rearranged segments are TRBV3-1 (or the pseudogene TRBV3-2) and TRBJ2-5, with the D segment identity uncertain. The TCR comes from an adult man with HIV who was CMV-seropositive. The CDR3 here reads CASSQQRETQYF. The bases are TGTGCCAGCAGCCAACAGCGAGAGACCCAGTACTTC.